The subject of this entry is one T cell receptor (beta chain). The table came from immunoSEQ multiplex PCR; TCRdb's copy has only in-frame clones and leaves some out. The sample shows hundreds of thousands of clones, 89% of them seen only once. CDR3 size: 14 residues. Germline V gene lookup returns CDR1 MNHEY and CDR2 SMNVEV (reference sequence). V gave up 4 bases and J gave up 2 bases, with 11 bases separating them. This specimen comes from a study of Ad26.COV2.S vaccination and SARS-CoV-2 variants. Treatment meaning: around 19 received Ad26.COV2.S at low or high dose, single or two shots; about 5 received placebo; per-sample allocation not given. The samples date from day 63 after the first vaccine or placebo injection.

The genes are TRBV27 and TRBJ2-5; no definite D call. The origin of this receptor is a person between 18 and 60 years old who received the Ad26.COV2.S COVID-19 vaccine or a placebo. This material consisted of peripheral blood, taken in a trial of Ad26.COV2.S vaccine versus placebo. CDR3 sequence (DNA): TGTGCCAGCAGTTCCCTCCCGGATCAAGAGACCCAGTACTTC. Translating gives CASSSLPDQETQYF.